Reported below is one TCR beta chain. Some clones are missing from TCRdb's copy, which holds only in-frame ones; the method was immunoSEQ multiplex PCR. The table lists about 130,000 clones, nearly 90% of them singletons. These data originate in a study of control samples from healthy donors and cancer patients. This TCR was sampled from a man over 45 in good health. The sequenced sample was blood.

CDR3 DNA sequence: TGTGCCTGGAGTGATTTCCGGGCTCTAGGGGGGTTCTTC. Its translation: CAWSDFRALGGFF. V gene TRBV30 combines with J gene TRBJ2-1, with D perhaps matching TRBD1 (6 bases). The CDR3 runs to 13 residues. The V gene lost 1 base and the J gene lost 15 bases, with 19 bases spanning the gap. The germline V gene has CDR1 GTSNPN and CDR2 SVGIG (reference sequence).